These T cell receptor beta chains were read from a single sample in a study of blood T cell repertoires in COVID-19. TCRdb's table, derived via immunoSEQ multiplex PCR, lists solely in-frame clones and lacks some. This sample yields about 100,000 clones, of which approximately 88% are seen a single time; around 4.2% belongs to the top ten. The sample comprised peripheral blood. The origin of the receptors is a human donor in a cohort sampled during active COVID-19. CDR3s include the opening cysteine and the closing phenylalanine or tryptophan. D genes are given only for firm matches. The size field is filled for only some rows; it gives once, few, many or a size class.

v_call,clone_size,j_call,d_call,cdr3_nt,cdr3_aa
TRBV27,few,TRBJ2-5,TRBD2,TGTGCCAGCAGTTTGTGGGCAACTGGGGGACTAGCGGGAGGACAAGAGACCCAGTACTTC,CASSLWATGGLAGGQETQYF
TRBV4-1,.,TRBJ1-2,.,TGCGCCAGCAGCCAACCGTTGCGGGGGCACGACTATGGCTACACCTTC,CASSQPLRGHDYGYTF
TRBV6-2/TRBV6-3,.,TRBJ2-1,TRBD2,TGTGCCAGCAGTTACTCGGTGGGGACTAACCTGTGGTATGAGCAGTTCTTC,CASSYSVGTNLWYEQFF
TRBV18,.,TRBJ1-6,.,TGTGCCAGCTCACCCGGACAGCTTGATAATTCACCCCTCCACTTT,CASSPGQLDNSPLHF
TRBV19,.,TRBJ1-1,.,TGTGCCAGTACCCGAGGAGGCGCGAACACTGAAGCTTTCTTT,CASTRGGANTEAFF
TRBV5-4,.,TRBJ1-2,.,TGTGCCAGCAGCTTCTTTTCGGGAAACGATGGCTACACCTTC,CASSFFSGNDGYTF
TRBV5-1,.,TRBJ1-5,.,TGCGCCAGCAGCTTGCTCGGCGGGGTTCAGCCCCAGCATTTT,CASSLLGGVQPQHF
TRBV19,.,TRBJ2-1,TRBD1,TGTGCCAGTAGTGTCGACAGGGGTTTCCACAATGAGCAGTTCTTC,CASSVDRGFHNEQFF
TRBV27,.,TRBJ2-7,.,TGTGCCAGCAGCCCGGGGGACGGCACCTACGAGCAGTACTTC,CASSPGDGTYEQYF
TRBV29-1,.,TRBJ2-3,.,TGCAGCGTGCTCCGACAGGTAACCACGGATACGCAGTATTTT,CSVLRQVTTDTQYF
TRBV5-1,.,TRBJ1-5,TRBD1,TGCGCCAGCAGCCCCGGGACAGGGGGGAATCAGCCCCAGCATTTT,CASSPGTGGNQPQHF
TRBV9,.,TRBJ1-4,.,TGTGCCAGCAGCGGCGGGAACCCTAATGAAAAACTGTTTTTT,CASSGGNPNEKLFF
TRBV7-9,.,TRBJ2-1,TRBD2,TGTGCCAGCAGCCCCACTAGCGGGAGGGCCTACAATGAGCAGTTCTTC,CASSPTSGRAYNEQFF
TRBV7-8,.,TRBJ1-1,.,TGTGCCAGCAGCCCCACCGTGGTGCTCAGGGGAGCTTTCTTT,CASSPTVVLRGAFF
TRBV29-1,.,TRBJ1-2,TRBD1,TGCAGCGGCGCCGGACAGGGAACCTATGGCTACACCTTC,CSGAGQGTYGYTF
TRBV15,few,TRBJ1-2,.,TGTGCCACCAGCAGAGCCACAGGGATCTATGGCTACACCTTC,CATSRATGIYGYTF
TRBV30,.,TRBJ2-5,.,TGTGCCTGGAGTGTATCCAGTATCAAAGAGACCCAGTACTTC,CAWSVSSIKETQYF
TRBV6-6,.,TRBJ2-5,.,TGTGCCAGCAGTTACTCCCAGTACACGGAGACCCAGTACTTC,CASSYSQYTETQYF
TRBV24-1,.,TRBJ2-1,.,TGTGCCACCAGTGATCCCGGGACACTTACGGATGAGCAGTTCTTC,CATSDPGTLTDEQFF
TRBV12-5,.,TRBJ1-5,.,TGTGCTAGGGTCCGGCAGGGTGTGGTGGCAGGGGTAAGGCAGCCCCAGCATTTT,CARVRQGVVAGVRQPQHF
TRBV6-2/TRBV6-3,.,TRBJ1-2,.,TGTGCCAGCAGCGACAGCCAACACGGGCCCTACTATGGCTACACCTTC,CASSDSQHGPYYGYTF
TRBV7-9,.,TRBJ2-1,TRBD2,TGTGCCAGCAGCTTAGTGGGGGGACTAGCGGGTTTCTACAATGAGCAGTTCTTC,CASSLVGGLAGFYNEQFF
TRBV15,.,TRBJ2-5,.,TGTGCCACCAGCAGGGGCCCGGAGACCCAGTACTTC,CATSRGPETQYF
TRBV18,.,TRBJ2-1,TRBD2,TGTGCCAGCTCACCACCAGGCGGGAGAAACTATGAGCAGTTCTTC,CASSPPGGRNYEQFF
TRBV7-3,.,TRBJ1-1,TRBD1,TGTGCCAGCAGCCCGGGACAGTTCTTTAAGGGGACTGAAGCTTTCTTT,CASSPGQFFKGTEAFF
TRBV6-1,.,TRBJ2-1,.,TGTGCCAGCAGTGAAAGAGGGGGACGCGGTGAGCAGTTCTTC,CASSERGGRGEQFF
TRBV11-2,.,TRBJ1-2,TRBD1,TGTGCCAGCAGCTTACCGACAGGGGGCGCATACGGCTACACCTTC,CASSLPTGGAYGYTF
TRBV24-1,.,TRBJ1-2,TRBD1,TGTGCCACCAGTGAACGACAGGGCTATGGCTACACCTTC,CATSERQGYGYTF
TRBV30,.,TRBJ2-5,.,TGTGCCTGGAGGGAGAATCAAGAGACCCAGTACTTC,CAWRENQETQYF
TRBV6-6,.,TRBJ1-1,TRBD1,TGTGCCAGCAGAGAAACAGGGGGGGGCACTGAAGCTTTCTTT,CASRETGGGTEAFF
TRBV18,.,TRBJ2-1,TRBD2,TGTGCCAGCTCACTCGGACTAGCGGGAGGAGGGAATGAGCAGTTCTTC,CASSLGLAGGGNEQFF
TRBV27,.,TRBJ1-2,TRBD1,TGTGCCAGCAGTTTATCAATACAGGGGCGCTATGGCTACACCTTC,CASSLSIQGRYGYTF
TRBV18,.,TRBJ2-1,.,TGTGCCAGCTCACCCGGGACTTTCAACAATGAGCAGTTCTTC,CASSPGTFNNEQFF
TRBV20-1,.,TRBJ2-5,.,TGCAGTGCTAAAGGGGGACCAACCCAGTACTTC,CSAKGGPTQYF
TRBV7-2,few,TRBJ2-2,TRBD2,TGTGCCAGCAGCTTCAGGACTAGCGGGATAACCGGGGAGCTGTTTTTT,CASSFRTSGITGELFF
TRBV5-1,.,TRBJ2-5,.,TGCGCCAGCAAGGCGGGCCCGTCTGAGGAGACCCAGTACTTC,CASKAGPSEETQYF
TRBV19,few,TRBJ1-1,TRBD1,TGTGCCAGTAGTGCCTTGACAGGGGGGGGTACCGAAGCTTTCTTT,CASSALTGGGTEAFF
TRBV10-3,.,TRBJ2-5,.,TGTGCCATCAGTGGGGAGTACCAAGAGACCCAGTACTTC,CAISGEYQETQYF
TRBV9,.,TRBJ2-3,TRBD2,TGTGCCAGCAGCGCATTACTAGCGGCCTCCACAGATACGCAGTATTTT,CASSALLAASTDTQYF
TRBV7-2,.,TRBJ2-1,.,TGTGCCAGCAGCTTATTATCCGGTAATGAGCAGTTCTTC,CASSLLSGNEQFF
TRBV28,.,TRBJ1-6,TRBD1,TGTGCCAGCAGTCGGGACAGGGATACCTATAATTCACCCCTCCACTTT,CASSRDRDTYNSPLHF
TRBV6-2/TRBV6-3,.,TRBJ2-3,TRBD2,TGTGCCAGCAGTTTCCTAGCGGGAGGGCCCCCAGATACGCAGTATTTT,CASSFLAGGPPDTQYF
TRBV9,.,TRBJ1-3,.,TGTGCCAGCAGCGTCGGTGGAAACACCATATATTTT,CASSVGGNTIYF
TRBV5-1,.,TRBJ2-2,TRBD2,TGCGCCAGCAGCTACCTCGCGGGAGAAGGTACCGGGGAGCTGTTTTTT,CASSYLAGEGTGELFF
TRBV6-5,.,TRBJ2-7,TRBD1,TGTGCCAGCAGTTACCGACGGGGACAGGGCCCCTACGAGCAGTACTTC,CASSYRRGQGPYEQYF
TRBV14,.,TRBJ2-1,TRBD2,TGTGCCAGCTCCGGGCGGGAGGGCCAGGATGAGCAGTTCTTC,CASSGREGQDEQFF
TRBV9,.,TRBJ1-6,.,TGTGCCAGCAGCGTTAGCCAAGATAATTCACCCCTCCACTTT,CASSVSQDNSPLHF
TRBV3-1/TRBV3-2,.,TRBJ1-1,.,TGTGCCAGCAGCCGGGGGGATGAAGCTTTCTTT,CASSRGDEAFF
TRBV24-1,.,TRBJ2-1,.,TGTGCCACCGGCCCCTACAATGAGCAGTTCTTC,CATGPYNEQFF